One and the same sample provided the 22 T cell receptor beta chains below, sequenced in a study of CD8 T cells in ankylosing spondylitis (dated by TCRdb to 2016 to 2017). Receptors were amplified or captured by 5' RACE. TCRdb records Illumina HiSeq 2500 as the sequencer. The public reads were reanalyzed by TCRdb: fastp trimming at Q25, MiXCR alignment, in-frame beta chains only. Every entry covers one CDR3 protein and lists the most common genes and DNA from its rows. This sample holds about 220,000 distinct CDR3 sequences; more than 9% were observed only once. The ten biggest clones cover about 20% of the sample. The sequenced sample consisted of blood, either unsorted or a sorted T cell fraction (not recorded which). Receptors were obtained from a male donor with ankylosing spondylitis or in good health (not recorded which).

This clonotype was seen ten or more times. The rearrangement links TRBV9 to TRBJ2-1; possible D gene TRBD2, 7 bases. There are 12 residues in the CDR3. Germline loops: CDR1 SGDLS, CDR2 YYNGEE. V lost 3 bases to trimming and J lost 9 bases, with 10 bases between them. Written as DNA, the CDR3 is TGTGCCAGCAGCGAGGGGGGGTTTGAGCAGTTCTTC. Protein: CASSEGGFEQFF.

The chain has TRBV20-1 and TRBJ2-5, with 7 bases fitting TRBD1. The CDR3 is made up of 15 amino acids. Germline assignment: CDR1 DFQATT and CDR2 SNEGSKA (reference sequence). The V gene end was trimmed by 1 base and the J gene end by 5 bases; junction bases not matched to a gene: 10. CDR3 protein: CSARVGTDDTETQYF. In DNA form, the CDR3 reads TGCAGTGCTAGAGTGGGGACAGATGATACGGAGACCCAGTACTTC.

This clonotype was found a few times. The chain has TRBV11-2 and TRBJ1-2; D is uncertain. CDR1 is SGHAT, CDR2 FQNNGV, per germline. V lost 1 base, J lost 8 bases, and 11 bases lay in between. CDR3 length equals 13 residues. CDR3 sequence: CASSLGSDAGYTF. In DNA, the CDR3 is TGTGCCAGCAGCTTAGGTTCGGATGCGGGCTACACCTTC.

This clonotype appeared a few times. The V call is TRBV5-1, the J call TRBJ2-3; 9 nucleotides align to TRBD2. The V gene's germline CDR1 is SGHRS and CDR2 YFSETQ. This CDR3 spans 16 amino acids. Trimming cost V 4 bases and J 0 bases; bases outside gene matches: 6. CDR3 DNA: TGCGCCAGCAGCCCACCGGGACTAGCTAGCACAGATACGCAGTATTTT. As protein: CASSPPGLASTDTQYF.

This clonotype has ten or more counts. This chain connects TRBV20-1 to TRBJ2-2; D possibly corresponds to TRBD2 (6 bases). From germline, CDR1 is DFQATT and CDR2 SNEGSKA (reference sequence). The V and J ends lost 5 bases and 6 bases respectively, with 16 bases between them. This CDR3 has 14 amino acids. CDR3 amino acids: CSAVKQGGAGELFF. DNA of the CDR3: TGCAGTGCTGTAAAGCAGGGAGGAGCCGGGGAGCTGTTTTTT.

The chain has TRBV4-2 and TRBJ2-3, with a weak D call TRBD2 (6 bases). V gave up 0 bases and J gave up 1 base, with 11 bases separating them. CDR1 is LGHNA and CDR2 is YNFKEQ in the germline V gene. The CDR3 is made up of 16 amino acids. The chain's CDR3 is CASSQDQRGGTDTQYF. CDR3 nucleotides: TGTGCCAGCAGCCAAGATCAGCGCGGGGGCACAGATACGCAGTATTTT.

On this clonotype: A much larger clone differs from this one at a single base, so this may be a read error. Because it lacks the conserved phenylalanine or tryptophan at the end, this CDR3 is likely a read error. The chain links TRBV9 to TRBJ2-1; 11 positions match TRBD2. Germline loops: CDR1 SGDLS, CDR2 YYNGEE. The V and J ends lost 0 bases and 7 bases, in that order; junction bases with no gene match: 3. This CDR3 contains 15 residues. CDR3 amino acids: CASSVVSGGDNEQFI. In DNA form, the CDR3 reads TGTGCCAGCAGCGTAGTTAGCGGGGGGGATAATGAGCAGTTCATC.

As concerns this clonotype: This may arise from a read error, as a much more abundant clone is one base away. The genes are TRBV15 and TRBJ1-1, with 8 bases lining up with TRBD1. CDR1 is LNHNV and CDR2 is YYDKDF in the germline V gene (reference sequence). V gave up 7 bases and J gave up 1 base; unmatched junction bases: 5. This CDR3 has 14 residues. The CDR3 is CATTQDRGNTEAFF. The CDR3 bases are TGTGCCACCACCCAAGACAGGGGGAACACTGAAGCTTTCTTT.

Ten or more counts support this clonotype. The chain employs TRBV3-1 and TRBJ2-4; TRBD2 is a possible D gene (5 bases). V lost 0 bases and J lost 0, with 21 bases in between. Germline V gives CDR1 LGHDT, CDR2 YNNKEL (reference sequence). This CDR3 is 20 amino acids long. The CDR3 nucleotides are TGTGCCAGCAGCCAAGATGGGAGAGACAACTTATTTCTAGCCAAAAACATTCAGTACTTC. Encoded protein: CASSQDGRDNLFLAKNIQYF. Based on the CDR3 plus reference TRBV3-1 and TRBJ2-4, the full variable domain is DTAVSQTPKYLVTQMGNDKSIKCEQNLGHDTMYWYKQDSKKFLKIMFSYNNKELIINETVPNRFSPKSPDKAHLNLHINSLELGDSAVYFCASSQDGRDNLFLAKNIQYFGAGTRLSVL.

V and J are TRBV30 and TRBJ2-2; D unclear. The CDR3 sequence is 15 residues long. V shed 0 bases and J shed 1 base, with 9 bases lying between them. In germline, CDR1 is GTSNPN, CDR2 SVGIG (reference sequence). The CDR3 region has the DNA TGTGCCTGGAGTGTACCAGGCAAGAACACCGGGGAGCTGTTTTTT. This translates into CAWSVPGKNTGELFF.

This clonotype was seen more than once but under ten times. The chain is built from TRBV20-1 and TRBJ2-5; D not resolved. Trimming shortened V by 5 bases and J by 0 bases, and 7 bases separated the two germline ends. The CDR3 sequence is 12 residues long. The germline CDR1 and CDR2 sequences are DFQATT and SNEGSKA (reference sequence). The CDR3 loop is CSAYRYQETQYF. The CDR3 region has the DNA TGCAGTGCTTACAGATACCAAGAGACCCAGTACTTC.

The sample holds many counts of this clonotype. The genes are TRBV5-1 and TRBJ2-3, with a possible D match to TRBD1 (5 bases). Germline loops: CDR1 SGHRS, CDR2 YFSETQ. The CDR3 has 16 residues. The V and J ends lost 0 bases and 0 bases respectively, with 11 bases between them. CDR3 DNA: TGCGCCAGCAGCTTGGGGGCCAGGGCCAGCACAGATACGCAGTATTTT. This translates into CASSLGARASTDTQYF.

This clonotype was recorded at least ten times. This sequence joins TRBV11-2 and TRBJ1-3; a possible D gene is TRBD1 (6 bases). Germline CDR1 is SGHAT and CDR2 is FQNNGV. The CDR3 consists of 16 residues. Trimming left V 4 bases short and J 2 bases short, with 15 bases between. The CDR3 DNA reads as TGTGCCAGCAGCTCGGGAGACCGGGGGCCTGGAAACACCATATATTTT. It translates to CASSSGDRGPGNTIYF.

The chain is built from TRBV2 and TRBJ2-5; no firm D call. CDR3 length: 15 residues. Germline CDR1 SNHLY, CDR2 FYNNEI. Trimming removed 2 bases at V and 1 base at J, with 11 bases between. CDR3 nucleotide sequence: TGTGCCAGCAGTGAATCGAACGGCCCCCAAGAGACCCAGTACTTC. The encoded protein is CASSESNGPQETQYF.

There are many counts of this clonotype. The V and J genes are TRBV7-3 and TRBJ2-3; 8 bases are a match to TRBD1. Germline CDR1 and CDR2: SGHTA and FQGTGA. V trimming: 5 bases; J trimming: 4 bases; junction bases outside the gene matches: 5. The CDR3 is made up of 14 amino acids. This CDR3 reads CASSLTGGPDTQYF. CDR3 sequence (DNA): TGTGCCAGCAGCCTCACAGGGGGGCCAGATACGCAGTATTTT.

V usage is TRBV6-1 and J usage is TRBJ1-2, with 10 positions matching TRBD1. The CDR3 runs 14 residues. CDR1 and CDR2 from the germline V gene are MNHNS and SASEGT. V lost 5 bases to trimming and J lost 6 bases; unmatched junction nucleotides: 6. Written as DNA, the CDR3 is TGTGCCAGCAGTCCATATGGGACAGGGGATGGCTACACCTTC. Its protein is CASSPYGTGDGYTF.

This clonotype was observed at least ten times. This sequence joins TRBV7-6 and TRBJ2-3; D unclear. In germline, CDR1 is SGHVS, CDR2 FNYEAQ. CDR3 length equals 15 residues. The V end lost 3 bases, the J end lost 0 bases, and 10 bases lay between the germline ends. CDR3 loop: CASSFEPRSTDTQYF. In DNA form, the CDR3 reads TGTGCCAGCAGCTTCGAACCCCGAAGCACAGATACGCAGTATTTT.

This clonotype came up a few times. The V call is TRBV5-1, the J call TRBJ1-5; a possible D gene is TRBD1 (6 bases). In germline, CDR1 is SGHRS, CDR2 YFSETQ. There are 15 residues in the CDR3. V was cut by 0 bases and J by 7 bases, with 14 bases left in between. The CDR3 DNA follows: TGCGCCAGCAGCTTGGATACAGGGACGGGACAGCCCCAGCATTTT. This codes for CASSLDTGTGQPQHF.

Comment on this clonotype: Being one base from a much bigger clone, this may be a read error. CDR3 region: CASSLDSGPYTEVFF. The CDR3 region has the DNA TGTGCCAGCAGTTTAGACTCGGGGCCTTACACTGAAGTTTTCTTT. The chain recombines TRBV28 with TRBJ1-1; TRBD1 might be the D (5 bases). There are 15 residues in the CDR3. Germline loops: CDR1 MDHEN, CDR2 SYDVKM. Full variable domain (outside the CDR3, taken from reference TRBV28 and TRBJ1-1): DVKVTQSSRYLVKRTGEKVFLECVQDMDHENMFWYRQDPGLGLRLIYFSYDVKMKEKGDIPEGYSVSREKKERFSLILESASTNQTSMYLCASSLDSGPYTEVFFGQGTRLTVV.

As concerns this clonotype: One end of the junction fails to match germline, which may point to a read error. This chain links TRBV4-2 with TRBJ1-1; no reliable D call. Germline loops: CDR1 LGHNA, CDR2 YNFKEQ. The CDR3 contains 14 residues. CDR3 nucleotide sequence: TGTGCCAGCAGCCAAGTGGAGGCGAACAATGAAGCTTTCTTT. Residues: CASSQVEANNEAFF.

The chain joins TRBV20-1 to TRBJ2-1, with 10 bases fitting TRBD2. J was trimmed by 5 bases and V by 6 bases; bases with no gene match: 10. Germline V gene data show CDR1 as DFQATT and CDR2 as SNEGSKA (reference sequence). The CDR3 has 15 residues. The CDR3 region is CSAKKASGGHNEQFF. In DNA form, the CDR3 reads TGCAGTGCCAAAAAAGCTAGCGGGGGACACAATGAGCAGTTCTTC.

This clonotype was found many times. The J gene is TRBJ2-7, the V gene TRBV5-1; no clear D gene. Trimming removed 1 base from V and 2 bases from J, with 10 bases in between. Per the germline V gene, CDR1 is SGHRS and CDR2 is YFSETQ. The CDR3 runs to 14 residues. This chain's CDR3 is CASSLSPRTYEQYF. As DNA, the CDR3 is TGCGCCAGCAGCTTGAGTCCGAGAACCTACGAGCAGTACTTC.